Listed here is a single T cell receptor beta chain. The data were obtained in a study of T-cell reconstitution after alpha-beta-depleted transplantation in children. CDR3 length equals 18 residues. V shed 5 bases and J 7 bases; nucleotides not matched to a gene: 21. CDR1 SNHLY and CDR2 FYNNEI come from the germline V gene. Unique molecular identifiers were used to barcode this TCRbeta library. TCRdb fed the PCR reads into MiXCR, producing one record per CDR3 protein. The sample consists of some 640,000 distinct CDR3 sequences, around 17% of them appearing once. This TCR came from a human donor who donated a stem cell graft to a child with acute myeloid leukemia. The rearrangement joins TRBV2 to TRBJ2-5; the match to TRBD1 covers 8 bases. The source was PBMCs from the stem cell graft donor, collected from the stem cell graft. The CDR3 region has the DNA TGTGCCAGCAGTCCGCGGACAGGGAGATTGTCTACAGTCAGGACCCAGTACTTC. It specifies CASSPRTGRLSTVRTQYF.